What follows is one TCR delta chain and its context. The antigen remains undetermined. It is likely a read error: a sequence one base away is far more abundant. This sample is part of a study of gammadelta T cells in human blood. Points from the study as a whole: Polyclonal expansion of innate γδ T cells after birth appeared microbially driven.

This CDR3 is built from 15 residues. Germline CDR1 reads TSWWSYY; CDR2 reads QGS. TCRdb processed the RT-PCR reads again with the CATT caller. The data contain over a thousand delta-chain clones, 17% of them seen just once; the ten biggest clones take up 10%. J is TRDJ1 and V is TRDV1; a weak D match, TRDD3 (6 bases). The source of this sequence is a human donor. The specimen sequenced was non-Vgamma9Vdelta2 gamma-delta T cells from infant blood. The CDR3 here is CAHGDYPGDADKLIF. CDR3 coding DNA: TGTGCTCATGGGGATTACCCAGGTGATGCCGATAAACTCATCTTT.